This T cell receptor beta chain was recovered during a study of regulatory T cells in long-lasting Graves disease. Building the TCR beta libraries relied on iRepertoire HTBI primers, and CDR3 regions underwent Arm-PCR. One entry per CDR3 protein results from TCRdb running MiXCR on the multiplex PCR reads. The data contain 310,000 or so distinct CDR3 sequences, about 19% of them singletons. CDR1 and CDR2 (germline): MNHEY, SVGAGI. The CDR3 extends over 15 amino acids. Time point meaning: persistent/refractory GD, antithyroid drugs over 5 years with positive TRAb. Preparation of the TCR library used RNA extracted from PBMCs. At least ten counts were recorded for this clonotype. The junction does not match germline at one end; this may be a read error.

The clonotype was recovered from a female donor with Graves disease. The chain recombines TRBV6-5 with TRBJ1-2, with D possibly being TRBD1 (5 bases). The sequenced sample was peripheral blood mononuclear cells (PBMCs), obtained when the disease was refractory, from a patient treated with antithyroid drugs. The CDR3 nucleotides read TGTGCCAGGAGTTATGTCGGCCGGGGCTGCTATGGCTACACCTTC. Its translation is CARSYVGRGCYGYTF.